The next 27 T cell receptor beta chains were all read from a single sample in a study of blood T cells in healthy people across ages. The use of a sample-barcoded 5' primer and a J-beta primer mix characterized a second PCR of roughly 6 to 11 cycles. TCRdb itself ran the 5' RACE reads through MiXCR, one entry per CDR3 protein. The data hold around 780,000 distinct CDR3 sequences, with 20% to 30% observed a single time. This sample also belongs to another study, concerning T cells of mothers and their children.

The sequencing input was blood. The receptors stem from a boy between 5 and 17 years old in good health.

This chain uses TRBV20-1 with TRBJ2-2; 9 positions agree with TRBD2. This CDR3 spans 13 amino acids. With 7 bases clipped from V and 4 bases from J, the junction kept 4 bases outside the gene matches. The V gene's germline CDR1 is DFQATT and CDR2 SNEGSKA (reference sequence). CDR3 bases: TGCAGTGGGCGGGGGGGGCCCACCGGGGAGCTGTTTTTT. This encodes CSGRGGPTGELFF.

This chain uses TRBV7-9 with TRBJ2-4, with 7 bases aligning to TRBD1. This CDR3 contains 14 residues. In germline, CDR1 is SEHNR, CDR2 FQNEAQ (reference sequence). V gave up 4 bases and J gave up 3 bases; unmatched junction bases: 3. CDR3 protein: CASSSTGVKNIQYF. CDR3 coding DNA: TGTGCCAGCAGCTCTACAGGGGTCAAAAACATTCAGTACTTC.

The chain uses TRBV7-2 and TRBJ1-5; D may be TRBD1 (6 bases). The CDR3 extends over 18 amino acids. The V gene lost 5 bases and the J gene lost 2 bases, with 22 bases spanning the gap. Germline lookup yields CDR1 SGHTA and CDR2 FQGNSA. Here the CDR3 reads CASSHRHREETGNQPQHF. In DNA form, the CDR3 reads TGTGCCAGCAGCCACCGACACAGGGAAGAGACGGGCAATCAGCCCCAGCATTTT.

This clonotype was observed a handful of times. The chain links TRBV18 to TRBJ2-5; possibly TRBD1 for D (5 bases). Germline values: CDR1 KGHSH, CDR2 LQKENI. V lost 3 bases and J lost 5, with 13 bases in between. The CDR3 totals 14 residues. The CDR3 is CASSPDRTHETQYF. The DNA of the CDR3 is TGTGCCAGCTCACCCGACAGAACCCATGAGACCCAGTACTTC.

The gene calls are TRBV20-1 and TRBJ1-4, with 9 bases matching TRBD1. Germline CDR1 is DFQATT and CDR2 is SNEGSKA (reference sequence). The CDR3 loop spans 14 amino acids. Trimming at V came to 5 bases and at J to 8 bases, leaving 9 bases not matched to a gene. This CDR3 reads CSARNRGQGEKLFF. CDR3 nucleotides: TGCAGTGCTCGCAACAGGGGGCAGGGGGAAAAACTGTTTTTT.

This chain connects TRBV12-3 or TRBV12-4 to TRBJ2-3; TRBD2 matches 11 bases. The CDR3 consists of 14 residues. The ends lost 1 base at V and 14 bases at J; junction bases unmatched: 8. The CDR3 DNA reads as TGTGCCAGCAGTTTAGAAACTAGCGGGGGCACCGGGTATTTT. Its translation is CASSLETSGGTGYF.

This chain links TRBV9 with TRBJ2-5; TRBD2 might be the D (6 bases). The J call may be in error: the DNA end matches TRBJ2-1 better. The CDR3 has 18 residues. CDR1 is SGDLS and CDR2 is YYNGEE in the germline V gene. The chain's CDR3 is CASSALRGERAKYNEQFF. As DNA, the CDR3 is TGTGCCAGCAGTGCCCTGAGGGGCGAGCGGGCCAAATACAATGAGCAGTTCTTC.

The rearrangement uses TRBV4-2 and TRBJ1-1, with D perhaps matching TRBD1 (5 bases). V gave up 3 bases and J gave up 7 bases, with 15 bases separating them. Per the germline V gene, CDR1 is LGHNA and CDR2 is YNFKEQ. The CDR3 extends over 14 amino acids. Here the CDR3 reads CASSQQDGALEAFF. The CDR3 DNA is TGTGCCAGCAGCCAGCAGGACGGGGCCCTTGAAGCTTTCTTT.

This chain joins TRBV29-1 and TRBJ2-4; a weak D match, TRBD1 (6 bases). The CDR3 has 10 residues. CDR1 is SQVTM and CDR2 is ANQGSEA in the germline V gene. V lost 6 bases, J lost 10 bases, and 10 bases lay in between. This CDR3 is CSVFRGIQYF. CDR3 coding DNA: TGCAGCGTGTTCAGGGGAATTCAGTACTTC.

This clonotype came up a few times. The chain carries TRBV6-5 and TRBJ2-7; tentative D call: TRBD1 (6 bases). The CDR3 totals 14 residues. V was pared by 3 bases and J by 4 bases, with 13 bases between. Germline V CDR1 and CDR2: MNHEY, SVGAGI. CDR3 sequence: CASSYGGQMYEQYF. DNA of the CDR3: TGTGCCAGCAGTTATGGCGGACAGATGTACGAGCAGTACTTC.

The CDR3 coding sequence is TGTGCCAGCAGCCAGGGGAGAATTCAGTACTTC. The encoded protein is CASSQGRIQYF. The chain joins TRBV6-2 or TRBV6-3 to TRBJ2-4; possible D gene TRBD1, 6 bases. CDR3 length: 11 amino acids. The V end lost 6 bases, the J end lost 10 bases, and 10 bases lay between the germline ends. Germline assignment: CDR1 MNHEY and CDR2 SVGEGT.

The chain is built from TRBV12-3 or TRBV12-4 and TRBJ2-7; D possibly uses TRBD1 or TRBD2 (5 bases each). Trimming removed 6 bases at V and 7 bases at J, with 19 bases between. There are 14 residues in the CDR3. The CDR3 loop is CASSSGATRREQYF. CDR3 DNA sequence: TGTGCCAGCAGCTCCGGGGCCACCCGACGGGAGCAGTACTTC.

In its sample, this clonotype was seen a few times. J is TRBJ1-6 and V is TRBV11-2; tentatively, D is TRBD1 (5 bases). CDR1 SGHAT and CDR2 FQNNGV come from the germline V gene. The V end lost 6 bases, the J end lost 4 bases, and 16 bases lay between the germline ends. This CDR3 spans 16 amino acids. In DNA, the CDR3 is TGTGCCAGCAGTCTTGGGGACTCCCCGTATAATTCACCCCTCCACTTT. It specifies CASSLGDSPYNSPLHF.

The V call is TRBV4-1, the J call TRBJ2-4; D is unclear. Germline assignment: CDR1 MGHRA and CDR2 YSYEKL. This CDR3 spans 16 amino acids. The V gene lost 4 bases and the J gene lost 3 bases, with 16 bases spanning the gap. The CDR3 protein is CASSPSPRSGKNIQYF. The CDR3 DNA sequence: TGCGCCAGCAGCCCGAGCCCCAGGTCGGGCAAAAACATTCAGTACTTC.

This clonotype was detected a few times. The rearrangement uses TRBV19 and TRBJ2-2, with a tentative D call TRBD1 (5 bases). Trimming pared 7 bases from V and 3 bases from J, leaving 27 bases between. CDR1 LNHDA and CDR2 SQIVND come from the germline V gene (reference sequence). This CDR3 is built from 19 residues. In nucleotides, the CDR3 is TGTGCCAGTACTATGACCTATGGACGGATAAGGGGATACACCGGGGAGCTGTTTTTT. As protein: CASTMTYGRIRGYTGELFF.

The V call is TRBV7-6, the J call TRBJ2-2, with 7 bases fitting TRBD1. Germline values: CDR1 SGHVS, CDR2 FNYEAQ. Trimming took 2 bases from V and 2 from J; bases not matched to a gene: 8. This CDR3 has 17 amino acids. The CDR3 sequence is CASSLPPDRANTGELFF. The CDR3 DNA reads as TGTGCCAGCAGCTTACCCCCCGACAGGGCAAACACCGGGGAGCTGTTTTTT. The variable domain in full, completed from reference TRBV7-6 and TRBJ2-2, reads GAGVSQSPRYKVTKRGQDVALRCDPISGHVSLYWYRQALGQGPEFLTYFNYEAQQDKSGLPNDRFSAERPEGSISTLTIQRTEQRDSAMYRCASSLPPDRANTGELFFGEGSRLTVL.

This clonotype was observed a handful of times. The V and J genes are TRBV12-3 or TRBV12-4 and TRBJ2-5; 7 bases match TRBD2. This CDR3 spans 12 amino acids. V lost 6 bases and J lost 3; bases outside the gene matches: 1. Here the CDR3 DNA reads TGTGCCAGCAGCGGGACTAAAGAGACCCAGTACTTC. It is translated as CASSGTKETQYF.

The CDR3 reads CASSLRPEQFF. For the CDR3, the DNA is TGTGCCAGCAGCTTAAGGCCTGAGCAGTTCTTC. This rearrangement joins TRBV11-2 to TRBJ2-1; D is unclear. Germline CDR1 and CDR2: SGHAT and FQNNGV. V gave up 2 bases and J gave up 9 bases, with 5 bases separating them. The CDR3 runs 11 residues.

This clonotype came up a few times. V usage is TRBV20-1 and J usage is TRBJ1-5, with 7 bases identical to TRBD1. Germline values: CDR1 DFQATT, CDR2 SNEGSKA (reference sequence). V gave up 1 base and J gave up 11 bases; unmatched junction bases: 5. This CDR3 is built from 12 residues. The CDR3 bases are TGCAGTGCTAGAGGCAGGGGGTGGACCCAGCATTTT. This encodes CSARGRGWTQHF.

CDR3 in DNA: TGTGCCAGCAGCTCGTATCAGGGTAGGGAGTACAATGAGCAGTTCTTC. Its protein product is CASSSYQGREYNEQFF. J is TRBJ2-1 and V is TRBV7-3; D might be TRBD1 or TRBD2, each matching 5 bases. Germline values: CDR1 SGHTA, CDR2 FQGTGA. CDR3 length: 16 amino acids. The ends were cut back, 4 bases at V and 4 bases at J, with 17 bases in the middle.

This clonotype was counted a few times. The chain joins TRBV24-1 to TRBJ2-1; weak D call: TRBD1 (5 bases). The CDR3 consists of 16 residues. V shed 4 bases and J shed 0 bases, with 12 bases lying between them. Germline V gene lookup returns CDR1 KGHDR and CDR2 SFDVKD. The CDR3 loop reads CATSDPDSSSYNEQFF. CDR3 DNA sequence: TGTGCCACCAGTGACCCAGACAGTAGCTCCTACAATGAGCAGTTCTTC.

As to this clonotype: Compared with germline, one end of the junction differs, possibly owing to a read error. The CDR3 DNA follows: TGTGCCAGCAGGATAGGTGACATCGCAACTAATGAAAGACTGTTTTTT. Translation gives CASRIGDIATNERLFF. The V gene is TRBV12-3 or TRBV12-4, the J gene TRBJ1-4; D remains ambiguous. The length of the CDR3 is 16 residues.

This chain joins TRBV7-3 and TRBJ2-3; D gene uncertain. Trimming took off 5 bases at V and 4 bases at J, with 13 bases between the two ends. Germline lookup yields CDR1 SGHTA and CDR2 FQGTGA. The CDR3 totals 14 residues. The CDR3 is CASSPRQGPDTQYF. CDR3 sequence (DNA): TGTGCCAGCAGCCCTCGACAAGGACCAGATACGCAGTATTTT.

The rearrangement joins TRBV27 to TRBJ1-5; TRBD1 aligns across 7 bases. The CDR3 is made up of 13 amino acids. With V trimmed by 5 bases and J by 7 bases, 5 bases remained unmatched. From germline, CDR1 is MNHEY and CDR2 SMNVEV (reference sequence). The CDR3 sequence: CASSMTGRQPQHF. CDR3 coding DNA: TGTGCCAGCAGTATGACAGGGAGGCAGCCCCAGCATTTT.

The CDR3 is CASSQDNPRGNQPQHF. For the CDR3, the DNA is TGTGCCAGCAGCCAAGATAACCCCAGGGGCAATCAGCCCCAGCATTTT. The chain carries TRBV4-2 and TRBJ1-5, with TRBD1 as a possible D gene (5 bases). CDR3 length: 16 residues. Trimming cost V 0 bases and J 2 bases, with 11 bases left between them. Germline CDR1 LGHNA, CDR2 YNFKEQ.

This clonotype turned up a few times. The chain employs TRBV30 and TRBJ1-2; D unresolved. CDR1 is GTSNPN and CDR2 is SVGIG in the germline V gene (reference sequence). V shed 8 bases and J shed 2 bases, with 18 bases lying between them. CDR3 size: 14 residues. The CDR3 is CAGPSSEQNYGYTF. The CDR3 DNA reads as TGTGCCGGGCCGTCGTCGGAGCAAAACTATGGCTACACCTTC.

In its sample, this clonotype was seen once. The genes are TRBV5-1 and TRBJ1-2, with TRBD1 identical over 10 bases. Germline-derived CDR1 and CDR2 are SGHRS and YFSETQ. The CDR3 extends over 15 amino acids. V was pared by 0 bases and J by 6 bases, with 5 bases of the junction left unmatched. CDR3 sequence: CASSLDPGQGNGYTF. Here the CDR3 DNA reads TGCGCCAGCAGCTTGGATCCGGGACAGGGGAATGGCTACACCTTC.